The rows below give T cell receptor beta chains drawn from one sample of a study of neoadjuvant anti-PD-1 for oral cavity cancer. Here immunoSEQ multiplex PCR was the method, and the copy in TCRdb shows in-frame clones only, minus some. The table records some 6,900 clones, just under 75% of them present only once. The sample here was PBMCs, taken before nivolumab (anti-PD-1) treatment. These receptors came from a person between 40 and 80 years old with oral cavity squamous cell carcinoma. Both conserved end residues are part of each CDR3. D genes are given only for firm matches. Rows give clone size only sometimes, using once, few, many, or a class for an expanded clone.

abundance | j_gene | v_gene | d_gene | CDR3nt | CDR3aa
- | TRBJ1-2 | TRBV19 | - | TGTGCCAGTAGTACCCAGGGTAACGCTAACTATGGCTACACCTTC | CASSTQGNANYGYTF
- | TRBJ1-6 | TRBV18 | - | TGTGCCAGCTCATCGAGGACAATAAGGGATAATTCACCCCTCCACTTT | CASSSRTIRDNSPLHF
- | TRBJ1-1 | TRBV4-1 | - | TGCGCCAGCAGCCAAGAGGGGCGGGGCTCTGAAGCTTTCTTT | CASSQEGRGSEAFF
- | TRBJ1-4 | TRBV6-6 | - | TGTGCCAGCAGTTACTCCCCCGGCACCCGAGAAAAACTGTTTTTT | CASSYSPGTREKLFF
- | TRBJ1-4 | TRBV4-3 | - | TGCGCCAGCAGCCATCCCAGGACAGCGAAGTCGGGGGGTAATGAAAAACTGTTTTTT | CASSHPRTAKSGGNEKLFF
- | TRBJ1-5 | TRBV2 | - | TGTGCCAGCAGTACTAGAAATCAGCCCCAGCATTTT | CASSTRNQPQHF
once | TRBJ1-5 | TRBV2 | - | TGTGCCAGCAGTGAAGAGGCGGGACATCAGCCCCAGCATTTT | CASSEEAGHQPQHF
- | TRBJ1-6 | TRBV2 | TRBD1 | TGTGCCAGCATGTGGGGACAGGGGTCACCCCTCCACTTT | CASMWGQGSPLHF
- | TRBJ2-5 | TRBV7-6 | TRBD2 | TGTGCCAGCAGCCGTTCTAGCGGGGGGGTTCGGGAGACCCAGTACTTC | CASSRSSGGVRETQYF
once | TRBJ1-6 | TRBV15 | - | TGTGCCACCACTCCAGGAGGGAGGAATTCACCCCTCCACTTT | CATTPGGRNSPLHF
- | TRBJ1-2 | TRBV18 | - | TGTGCCAGCTCACCACCTCAGGGGCCCGTCGATAACTATGGCTACACCTTC | CASSPPQGPVDNYGYTF
- | TRBJ2-7 | TRBV7-2 | - | TGTGCCAGCAGCTACCCGACAGGAGGGATTTCCTACGAGCAGTACTTC | CASSYPTGGISYEQYF
- | TRBJ2-5 | TRBV11-3 | TRBD1 | TGTGCCAGCAGCCAGTCGACAGGGGTGACCCAGTACTTC | CASSQSTGVTQYF
- | TRBJ1-2 | TRBV2 | - | TGTGCCAGCAGTGGCCAGACGGGCTATGGCTACACCTTC | CASSGQTGYGYTF
- | TRBJ1-1 | TRBV27 | - | TGTGCCAGCAGTTTAAATCTAAACACTGAAGCTTTCTTT | CASSLNLNTEAFF
- | TRBJ1-5 | TRBV7-2 | - | TGTGCCAGCAGCTTATTTTTGGGGGTAACAAATCAGCCCCAGCATTTT | CASSLFLGVTNQPQHF
- | TRBJ2-5 | TRBV27 | - | TGTGCCAGCAGTTTACGGCCCAGAGAGACCCAGTACTTC | CASSLRPRETQYF
- | TRBJ2-1 | TRBV5-4 | - | TGTGCCAGCAGCTTTGGACGCCGGATTGAGCAGTTCTTC | CASSFGRRIEQFF
- | TRBJ2-2 | TRBV9 | - | TGTGCCAGCAGCGTAGTTTGGGGCGGGGAGCTGTTTTTT | CASSVVWGGELFF
few | TRBJ2-7 | TRBV11-2 | - | TGTGCCAGCAGCATCGGACGTAGGAGCTCCTACGAGCAGTACTTC | CASSIGRRSSYEQYF
- | TRBJ1-1 | TRBV5-6 | - | TGTGCCAGCAGCTTGAGGAGTGGGAACACTGAAGCTTTCTTT | CASSLRSGNTEAFF
- | TRBJ1-1 | TRBV4-3 | - | TGCGCCAGCAGCCTCGGAGAGGGGGAGGGGCACACTGAAGCTTTCTTT | CASSLGEGEGHTEAFF
- | TRBJ2-7 | TRBV7-2 | TRBD1 | TGTGCCAGCAGCCCGGGACAGGGGAACGAGCAGTACTTC | CASSPGQGNEQYF
- | TRBJ1-5 | TRBV29-1 | TRBD1 | TGCAGCGTTTCCCAAGGGGGCCAGCCCCAGCATTTT | CSVSQGGQPQHF
few | TRBJ2-2 | TRBV6-6 | - | TGTGCCAGCAGTCTCTCCCCGGGCGGCGCGGCCGGGGAGCTGTTTTTT | CASSLSPGGAAGELFF
- | TRBJ1-2 | TRBV28 | - | TGTGCCAGCAGTCTCAACAGGGCCCGTTTGTGGTACACCTTC | CASSLNRARLWYTF
- | TRBJ1-6 | TRBV4-2 | - | TGTGCCAGCAGCCAAGAAGCCTCAAATTCACCCCTCCACTTT | CASSQEASNSPLHF
- | TRBJ1-2 | TRBV19 | TRBD1 | TGTGCCAGTAAGGGGGCAGCTTGGTATGGCTACACCTTC | CASKGAAWYGYTF
- | TRBJ2-2 | TRBV9 | TRBD1 | TGTGCCAGCAGCGCCCGGGACAGGGCCACCGGGGAGCTGTTTTTT | CASSARDRATGELFF
once | TRBJ2-3 | TRBV29-1 | TRBD2 | TGCAGCGTCGGGACCGCGGGGGGCACAGATACGCAGTATTTT | CSVGTAGGTDTQYF
- | TRBJ1-1 | TRBV28 | - | TGTGCCAGCAGTTTATGGACGGGGGGAAACACTGAAGCTTTCTTT | CASSLWTGGNTEAFF
few | TRBJ2-7 | TRBV6-1 | TRBD1 | TGTGCCAGCAGTGAGTACAGGGGAACCTACGAGCAGTACTTC | CASSEYRGTYEQYF
few | TRBJ1-5 | TRBV2 | - | TGTGCCAGCAGTGAGGGTGGAGGTGCTCAGCCCCAGCATTTT | CASSEGGGAQPQHF
- | TRBJ1-1 | TRBV5-1 | - | TGCGCCAGCAGAAGGGGGAACACTGAAGCTTTCTTT | CASRRGNTEAFF
- | TRBJ1-5 | TRBV10-3 | TRBD1 | TGTGCCATCAGTGACGACAGGGGCGGTCAGCCCCAGCATTTT | CAISDDRGGQPQHF
- | TRBJ2-2 | TRBV7-6 | TRBD1 | TGTGCCAGCAGCTTACCCCACCCCCGACAGGGAGAGCCCTCGAACACCGGGGAGCTGTTTTTT | CASSLPHPRQGEPSNTGELFF
- | TRBJ1-1 | TRBV5-1 | TRBD1 | TGCGCCAGCAGCTCCCAAACAGGGGCCACTGAAGCTTTCTTT | CASSSQTGATEAFF
- | TRBJ1-1 | TRBV6-5 | TRBD1 | TGTGCCAGCAGTTACCCGGGACAGGGGAGTACTGAAGCTTTCTTT | CASSYPGQGSTEAFF